This T cell receptor (beta chain) was obtained from a study of shared clonotypes between healthy human individuals. Study information: Donors consisted of two women and three men between 18 and 49. Study results and limitations: The sharing of about 5% of naive CD4 clonotypes was seen across a handful of donors.

All donors qualified as healthy HIV-negative adults and had experienced no recent acute infections or vaccinations. Splitting of each subset's genomic DNA was done evenly across several immunoSEQ plates. Produced via immunoSEQ multiplex PCR; TCRdb's table is partial and in-frame only. Of about 1 million clones listed, under 80% are singletons. As for this clone: Its antigen is not identified.

This CDR3 comprises 13 residues. Per the germline V gene, CDR1 is GTSNPN and CDR2 is SVGIG (reference sequence). Trimming left V 7 bases short and J 6 bases short, with 19 bases between. Sequenced: memory CD4+ T cells sorted from blood. Subset: CD45RA-negative fraction. The chain has TRBV30 and TRBJ2-7; D call uncertain. The TCR originated in a man aged 18 to 30 in good health. CDR3 sequence: CASHVRGSREQYF. In DNA form, the CDR3 reads TGTGCCTCACATGTTCGAGGTTCCCGCGAGCAGTACTTC.